This TCR beta chain was sequenced during a study of OX40 agonist ivuxolimab in advanced cancers. General notes on the study: Ivuxolimab was a fully human IgG2 agonistic monoclonal antibody targeting the costimulatory receptor OX40 (CD134). Intravenous ivuxolimab was administered to patients every 2 weeks at six dose levels: 0.01, 0.1, 0.3, 1.5, 3 and 10 mg/kg. Among the approximately 54 dose-escalation patients, 19 had hepatocellular carcinoma, 15 or so melanoma, 9 renal cell carcinoma and 9 head and neck cancer. The dose-escalation cohort was roughly 87% male with a mean age of about 60 years, ranging from roughly 20 to 80. Prior anti-PD-1, anti-PD-L1 or anti-CTLA-4 therapy was permitted, and approximately 40% of dose-escalation patients had received checkpoint inhibitors. Partial responses occurred in three dose-escalation patients: two with cutaneous melanoma and one with hepatocellular carcinoma. Peripheral TCRbeta sequencing was intended to test whether TCR sequence diversity was altered and clonal T-cell expansion was caused by ivuxolimab. The paper reports the monotherapy dose-escalation portion (N of about 47 patients) of the phase I ivuxolimab trial. Results the study describes overall, beyond this receptor: At doses of 0.1 to 3.0 mg/kg, clonal expansion of both CD4+ and CD8+ blood T cells was observed from baseline to week 6. The antigen specificity of the clonally expanded peripheral T cells was not determined. On average, CD8+ T cells showed more expanded clones than CD4+ T cells after ivuxolimab. Low levels of normalized T-cell clonal expansion were also seen in some patients who did not respond. In the 0.1-3.0 mg/kg groups, partial responders were among the patients with the lowest normalized peripheral clonal expansion, particularly in CD8+ T cells.

Genomic DNA was extracted from sorted cells for sequencing of the TCRbeta CDR3 region. The immunoSEQ Assay was used to sequence the TCRbeta CDR3 regions. TCRdb obtained this table from immuneACCESS and retained in-frame rearrangements with V and J assigned. These tables miss some clones; where compared with another copy, unresolved V genes account for less than half of the shortfall, and the remainder is unexplained. The sample table lists about 74,000 clones, more than 75% of them with a count of one. The top ten clonotypes cover around 6.9% of the sample. This clone was observed a single time. Its antigen target is currently unknown. No base-level quality is on record; no much larger clone is a single base apart. Including the terminal cysteine and phenylalanine, the CDR3 comprises 14 residues. Only CDR3 DNA is held: 42 bases, read in frame from base 1. CDR1 SGHVS and CDR2 FNYEAQ are derived from the germline V gene. Trimming costs V 1 base and J 3 bases, and their ends lie 9 bases apart.

Patients with autoimmune disease history or receiving systemic immunosuppression were excluded from the trial. Peripheral blood for TCR sequencing was drawn from every dose cohort at baseline, at cycle 4 day 1 and at cycle 7 day 1. The samples were taken from a phase I, first-in-human, multicenter, open-label dose-escalation trial of ivuxolimab. Adults with locally advanced or metastatic melanoma, renal cell carcinoma, hepatocellular carcinoma or head and neck squamous cell carcinoma were enrolled in the trial. Before TCR sequencing, CD4+ T cells and CD8+ T cells were sorted from peripheral blood as separate populations.

The receptor was derived from an adult with an advanced solid tumor such as melanoma, head and neck, liver or kidney cancer. Sequenced material: CD4+ or CD8+ T cells sorted from blood, taken in a trial of the OX40 agonist ivuxolimab. Recombination connected TRBV7-6 to TRBJ2-5; no D gene is confidently identified. At the DNA level, the sequence is TGTGCCAGCAGCTTAGGGGCAGTAAAAGAGACCCAGTACTTC. It codes for CASSLGAVKETQYF.